This T cell receptor beta chain is drawn from a study of T cells after yellow fever vaccination. At the level of the study: In the case of low-cell-number fractions, SMART-Seq v4 Ultra Low Input was used for preparation. General study points: Weaker overall, the secondary response nonetheless peaked faster (day 5 versus 15). Contaminants from the bulk population, in the form of abundant clonotypes, could be found in FACS-sorted repertoires.

The CDR3 is 10 residues long. TCRdb fed the 5' RACE reads into MiXCR, producing one record per CDR3 protein. The table has around 360,000 distinct CDR3 sequences, approximately 10% seen once. For this clonotype: Its antigen is as yet unknown. The germline gene is not matched at one end of the junction; a read error may be the cause.

This receptor was identified in a man aged 18 to 29 who received the YFV17D yellow fever vaccine. V is TRBV12-3 or TRBV12-4 and J is TRBJ2-3; D gene ambiguous. This sample comprised PBMCs, obtained on the day of the first yellow fever vaccination. The CDR3 sequence: CACSLNTQYF. Here the CDR3 DNA reads TGTGCCTGCAGCCTCAATACGCAGTATTTT.